Below are 9 T cell receptor beta chains sequenced from a single sample in a study of glioma-infiltrating T cells after dendritic cell vaccination. Sequencing used immunoSEQ multiplex PCR; TCRdb keeps in-frame clones, though not all of them. Of 71,000 or so clones in the sample, approximately 81% were seen once. Material: blood, obtained before dendritic cell vaccination. Receptors were obtained from a human donor with glioblastoma.

This rearrangement joins TRBV5-4 to TRBJ2-1, with 8 positions matching TRBD1. This CDR3 is built from 14 residues. Losses at the gene ends were 2 bases for V and 5 bases for J; bases not matched to a gene: 3. Germline V lookup: CDR1 SGHNT, CDR2 YYREEE (reference sequence). CDR3 bases: TGTGCCAGCAGCTTCAGGACAGGGAACAATGAGCAGTTCTTC. Residues: CASSFRTGNNEQFF.

The gene calls are TRBV27 and TRBJ2-3, with D perhaps TRBD2 (6 bases). The germline gives CDR1 MNHEY, CDR2 SMNVEV (reference sequence). This CDR3 contains 14 residues. Between the trimmed V and J ends, which lost 10 bases and 3 bases, there was a span of 17 bases. The CDR3: CATMKLALTDTQYF. The CDR3, as DNA: TGTGCCACCATGAAACTAGCCTTGACAGATACGCAGTATTTT.

The chain joins TRBV29-1 to TRBJ2-3; perhaps TRBD1 as D (6 bases). Germline CDR1 SQVTM, CDR2 ANQGSEA. The CDR3 has 12 residues. Trimming left V 2 bases short and J 6 bases short, with 9 bases between. The CDR3 coding sequence is TGCAGCGTTGAAAGGGGGTTCGATACGCAGTATTTT. Its translation is CSVERGFDTQYF.

This clone was detected only once. The chain is built from TRBV6-1 and TRBJ2-5, with 12 bases identical to TRBD1. V lost 6 bases to trimming and J lost 4 bases; unmatched junction nucleotides: 3. This CDR3 comprises 14 residues. CDR1 is MNHNS, CDR2 SASEGT, per germline. This CDR3 reads CASSRDRGRETQYF. The CDR3 DNA is TGTGCCAGCAGCCGGGACAGGGGGCGAGAGACCCAGTACTTC.

The genes are TRBV6-5 and TRBJ1-1; 8 bases align to TRBD1. The junction had 6 bases not matched to a gene; V was cut back by 4 bases and J by 2 bases. The germline CDR1 and CDR2 sequences are MNHEY and SVGAGI. This CDR3 contains 15 residues. The CDR3 DNA reads TGTGCCAGCAGTTCATGGACAGGGATCAACACTGAAGCTTTCTTT. As protein: CASSSWTGINTEAFF.

The V call is TRBV9, the J call TRBJ2-1; D is perhaps TRBD2 (5 bases). Germline-derived CDR1 and CDR2 are SGDLS and YYNGEE. Trimming took 0 bases from V and 8 from J, leaving 15 bases between them. The CDR3 is 15 residues long. CDR3 amino acids: CASSVVAGVGDEQFF. Written as DNA, the CDR3 is TGTGCCAGCAGCGTAGTAGCTGGGGTCGGGGATGAGCAGTTCTTC.

This chain links TRBV7-9 with TRBJ1-4; 7 bases map to TRBD1. The CDR3 is made up of 17 amino acids. Germline V gives CDR1 SEHNR, CDR2 FQNEAQ (reference sequence). The V and J ends lost 5 bases and 2 bases, in that order; junction bases with no gene match: 11. The CDR3, as DNA: TGTGCCAGCAGCAGAGACAGGGACGGTCGCACTAATGAAAAACTGTTTTTT. It codes for CASSRDRDGRTNEKLFF.

The rearrangement links TRBV6-4 to TRBJ1-5; 12 nucleotides align to TRBD1. The CDR3 is made up of 20 amino acids. CDR1 is MRHNA, CDR2 SNTAGT, per germline. The ends lost 2 bases at V and 1 base at J; junction bases unmatched: 12. Here the CDR3 DNA reads TGTGCCAGCAGTGACCGGGGGGGGGACAGGGGGCGTCGGAGCAATCAGCCCCAGCATTTT. It specifies CASSDRGGDRGRRSNQPQHF.

The chain is built from TRBV6-1 and TRBJ1-4; weak D call: TRBD1 (5 bases). Trimming shortened V by 2 bases and J by 6 bases, and 13 bases separated the two germline ends. This CDR3 comprises 15 residues. Germline V gene sequence: CDR1 MNHNS, CDR2 SASEGT. The CDR3 reads CASSEPRRVDEKLFF. The CDR3 nucleotides are TGTGCCAGCAGTGAACCCCGCAGGGTGGATGAAAAACTGTTTTTT.